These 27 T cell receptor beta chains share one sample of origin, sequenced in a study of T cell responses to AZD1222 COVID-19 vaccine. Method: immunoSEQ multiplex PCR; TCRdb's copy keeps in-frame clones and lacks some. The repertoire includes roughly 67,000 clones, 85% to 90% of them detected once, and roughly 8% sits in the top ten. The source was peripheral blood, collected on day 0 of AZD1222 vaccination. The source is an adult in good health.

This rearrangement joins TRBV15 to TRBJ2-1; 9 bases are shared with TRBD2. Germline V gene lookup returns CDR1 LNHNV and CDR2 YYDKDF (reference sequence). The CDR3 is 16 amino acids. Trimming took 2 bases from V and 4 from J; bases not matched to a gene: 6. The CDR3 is CATSRPGLAGYNEQFF. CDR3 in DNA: TGTGCCACCAGCAGACCGGGACTAGCAGGATACAATGAGCAGTTCTTC.

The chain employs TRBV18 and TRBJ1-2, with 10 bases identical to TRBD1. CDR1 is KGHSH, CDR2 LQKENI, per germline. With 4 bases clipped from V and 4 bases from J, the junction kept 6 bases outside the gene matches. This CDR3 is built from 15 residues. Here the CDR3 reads CASSLTDRGLYGYTF. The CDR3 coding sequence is TGTGCCAGCTCACTAACTGACAGGGGGCTCTATGGCTACACCTTC.

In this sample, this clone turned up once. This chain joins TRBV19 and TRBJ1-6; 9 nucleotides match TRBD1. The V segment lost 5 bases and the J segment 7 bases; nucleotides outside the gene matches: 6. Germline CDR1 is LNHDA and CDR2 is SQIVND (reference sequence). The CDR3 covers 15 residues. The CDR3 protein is CASSPSGQGNSPLHF. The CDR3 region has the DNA TGTGCCAGTAGTCCATCGGGACAGGGAAATTCACCCCTCCACTTT.

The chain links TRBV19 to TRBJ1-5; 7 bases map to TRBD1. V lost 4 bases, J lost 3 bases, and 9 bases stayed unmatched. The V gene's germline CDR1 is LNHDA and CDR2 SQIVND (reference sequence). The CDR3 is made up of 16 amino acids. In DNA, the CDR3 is TGTGCCAGTAGTAACGCGGGACAGACCCCCAATCAGCCCCAGCATTTT. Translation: CASSNAGQTPNQPQHF.

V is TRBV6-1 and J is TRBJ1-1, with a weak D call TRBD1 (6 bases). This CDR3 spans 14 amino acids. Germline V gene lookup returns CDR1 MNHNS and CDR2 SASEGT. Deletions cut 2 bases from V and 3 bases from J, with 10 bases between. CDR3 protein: CASSETGRYTEAFF. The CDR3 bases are TGTGCCAGCAGTGAAACAGGGAGGTACACTGAAGCTTTCTTT.

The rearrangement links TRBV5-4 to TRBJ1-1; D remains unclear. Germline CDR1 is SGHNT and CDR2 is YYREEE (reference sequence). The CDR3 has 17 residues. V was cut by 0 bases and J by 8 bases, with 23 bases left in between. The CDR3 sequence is CASSLGAAAAPVLEAFF. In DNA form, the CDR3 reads TGTGCCAGCAGCTTGGGGGCCGCGGCAGCCCCGGTATTGGAAGCTTTCTTT.

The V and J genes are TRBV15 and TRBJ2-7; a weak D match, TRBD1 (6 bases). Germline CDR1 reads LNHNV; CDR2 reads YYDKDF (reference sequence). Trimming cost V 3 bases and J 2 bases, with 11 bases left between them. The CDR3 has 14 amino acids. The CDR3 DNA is TGTGCCACCAGCAGCGAACAGGGACCCTACGAGCAGTACTTC. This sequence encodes CATSSEQGPYEQYF.

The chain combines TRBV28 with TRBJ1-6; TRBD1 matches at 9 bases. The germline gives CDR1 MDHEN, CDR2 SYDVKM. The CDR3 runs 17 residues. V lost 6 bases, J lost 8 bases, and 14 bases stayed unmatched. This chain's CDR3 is CASSPNLGTGSHSPLHF. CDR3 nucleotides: TGTGCCAGCAGCCCAAACCTCGGGACAGGGTCGCATTCACCCCTCCACTTT.

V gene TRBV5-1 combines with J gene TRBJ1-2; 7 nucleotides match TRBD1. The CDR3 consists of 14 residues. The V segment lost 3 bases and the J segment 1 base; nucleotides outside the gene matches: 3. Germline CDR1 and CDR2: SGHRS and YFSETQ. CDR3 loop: CASSSGGINYGYTF. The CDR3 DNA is TGCGCCAGCAGCTCAGGGGGAATTAACTATGGCTACACCTTC.

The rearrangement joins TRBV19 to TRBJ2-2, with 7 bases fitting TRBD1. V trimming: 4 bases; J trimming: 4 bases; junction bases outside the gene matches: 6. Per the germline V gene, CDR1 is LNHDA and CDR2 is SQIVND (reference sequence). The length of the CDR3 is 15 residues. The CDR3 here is CASSTGQSLTGELFF. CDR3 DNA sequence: TGTGCCAGTAGTACGGGACAGAGCCTCACCGGGGAGCTGTTTTTT.

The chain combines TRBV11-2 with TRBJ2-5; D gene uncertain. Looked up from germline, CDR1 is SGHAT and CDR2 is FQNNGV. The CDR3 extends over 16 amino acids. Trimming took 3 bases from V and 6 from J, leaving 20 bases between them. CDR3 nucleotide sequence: TGTGCCAGCAGCTTTAAAGGTGGTGTTGGTGGAAAGACCCAGTACTTC. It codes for CASSFKGGVGGKTQYF.

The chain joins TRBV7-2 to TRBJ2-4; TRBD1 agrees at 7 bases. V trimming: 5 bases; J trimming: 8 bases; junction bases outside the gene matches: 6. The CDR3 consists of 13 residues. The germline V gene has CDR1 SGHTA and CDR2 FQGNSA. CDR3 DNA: TGTGCCAGCAGCGAAGTGACAGGGTACATTCAGTACTTC. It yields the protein CASSEVTGYIQYF.

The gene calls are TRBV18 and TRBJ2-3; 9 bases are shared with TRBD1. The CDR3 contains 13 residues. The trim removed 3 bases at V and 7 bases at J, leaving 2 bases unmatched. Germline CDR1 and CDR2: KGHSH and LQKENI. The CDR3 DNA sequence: TGTGCCAGCTCACCCGGACAGGGGAATACGCAGTATTTT. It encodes CASSPGQGNTQYF. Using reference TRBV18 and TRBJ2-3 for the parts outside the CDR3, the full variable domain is NAGVMQNPRHLVRRRGQEARLRCSPMKGHSHVYWYRQLPEEGLKFMVYLQKENIIDESGMPKERFSAEFPKEGPSILRIQQVVRGDSAAYFCASSPGQGNTQYFGPGTRLTVL.

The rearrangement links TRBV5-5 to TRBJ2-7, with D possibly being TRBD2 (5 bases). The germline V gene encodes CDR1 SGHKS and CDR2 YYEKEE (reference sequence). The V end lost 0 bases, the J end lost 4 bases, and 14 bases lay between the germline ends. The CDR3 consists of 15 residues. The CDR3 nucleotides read TGTGCCAGCAGCTTGGCGGTCGGGATCCAGTACGAGCAGTACTTC. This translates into CASSLAVGIQYEQYF.

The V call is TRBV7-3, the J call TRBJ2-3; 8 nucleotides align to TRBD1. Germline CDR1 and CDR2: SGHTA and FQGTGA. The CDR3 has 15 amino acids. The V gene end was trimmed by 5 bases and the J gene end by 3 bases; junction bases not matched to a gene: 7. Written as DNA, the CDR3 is TGTGCCAGCAGCCGAAGACAGGGGAAAACAGATACGCAGTATTTT. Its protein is CASSRRQGKTDTQYF. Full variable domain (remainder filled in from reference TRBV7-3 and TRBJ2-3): GAGVSQTPSNKVTEKGKYVELRCDPISGHTALYWYRQSLGQGPEFLIYFQGTGAADDSGLPNDRFFAVRPEGSVSTLKIQRTERGDSAVYLCASSRRQGKTDTQYFGPGTRLTVL.

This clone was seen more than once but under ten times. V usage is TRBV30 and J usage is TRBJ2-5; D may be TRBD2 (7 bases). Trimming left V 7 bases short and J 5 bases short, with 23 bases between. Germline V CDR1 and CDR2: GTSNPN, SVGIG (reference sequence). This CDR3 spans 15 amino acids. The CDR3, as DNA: TGTGCCTCCGTACCCAGGAAGGGGGGGCGGGAGACCCAGTACTTC. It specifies CASVPRKGGRETQYF. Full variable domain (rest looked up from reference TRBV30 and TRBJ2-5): SQTIHQWPATLVQPVGSPLSLECTVEGTSNPNLYWYRQAAGRGLQLLFYSVGIGQISSEVPQNLSASRPQDRQFILSSKKLLLSDSGFYLCASVPRKGGRETQYFGPGTRLLVL.

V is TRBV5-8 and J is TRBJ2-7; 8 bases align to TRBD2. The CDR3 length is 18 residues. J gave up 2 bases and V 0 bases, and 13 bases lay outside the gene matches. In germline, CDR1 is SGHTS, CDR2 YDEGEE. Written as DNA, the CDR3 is TGTGCCAGCAGCTTGGGGGTAGCGGGAACGGACTTACCCTACGAGCAGTACTTC. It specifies CASSLGVAGTDLPYEQYF.

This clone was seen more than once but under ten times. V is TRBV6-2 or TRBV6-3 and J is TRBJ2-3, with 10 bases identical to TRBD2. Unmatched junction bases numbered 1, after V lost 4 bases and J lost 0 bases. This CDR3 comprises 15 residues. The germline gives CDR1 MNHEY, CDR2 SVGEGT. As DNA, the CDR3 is TGTGCCAGCAGTTTGGGACTAGCGAGCACAGATACGCAGTATTTT. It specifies CASSLGLASTDTQYF.

CDR3 region: CASSQEDGGTSGINEQFF. DNA of the CDR3: TGCGCCAGCAGCCAAGAGGACGGCGGGACTAGCGGGATTAATGAGCAGTTCTTC. The genes are TRBV4-1 and TRBJ2-1; 13 positions match TRBD2. The CDR3 runs to 18 residues. V lost 0 bases and J lost 7; bases outside the gene matches: 9. Germline V lookup: CDR1 MGHRA, CDR2 YSYEKL.

CDR3 residues: CASSFKESSYNEQFF. CDR3 coding DNA: TGTGCCAGCAGCTTTAAAGAGAGCTCCTACAATGAGCAGTTCTTC. The chain employs TRBV7-6 and TRBJ2-1; D gene uncertain. The V gene's germline CDR1 is SGHVS and CDR2 FNYEAQ. V lost 3 bases and J lost 0, with 9 bases in between. This CDR3 is built from 15 residues.

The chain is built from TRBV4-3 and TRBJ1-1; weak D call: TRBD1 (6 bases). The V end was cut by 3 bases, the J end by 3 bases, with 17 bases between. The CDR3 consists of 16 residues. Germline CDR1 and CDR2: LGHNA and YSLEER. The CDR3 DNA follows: TGCGCCAGCAGCCACCTGCTTCGGACAGACTACACTGAAGCTTTCTTT. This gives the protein CASSHLLRTDYTEAFF.

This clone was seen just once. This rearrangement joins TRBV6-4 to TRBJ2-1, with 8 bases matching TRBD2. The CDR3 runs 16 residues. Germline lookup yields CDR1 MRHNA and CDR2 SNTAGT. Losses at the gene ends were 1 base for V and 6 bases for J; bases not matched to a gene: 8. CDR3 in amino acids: CASSDWGGRRRNEQFF. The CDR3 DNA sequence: TGTGCCAGCAGTGACTGGGGCGGGAGGCGCCGCAATGAGCAGTTCTTC.

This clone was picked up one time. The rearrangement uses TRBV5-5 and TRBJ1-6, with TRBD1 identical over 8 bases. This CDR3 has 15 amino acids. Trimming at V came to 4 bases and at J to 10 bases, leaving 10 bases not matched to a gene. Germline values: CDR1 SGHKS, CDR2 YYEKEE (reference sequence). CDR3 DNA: TGTGCCAGCAGCGGAGCCCGGACAGGGAACTCACCCCTCCACTTT. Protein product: CASSGARTGNSPLHF.

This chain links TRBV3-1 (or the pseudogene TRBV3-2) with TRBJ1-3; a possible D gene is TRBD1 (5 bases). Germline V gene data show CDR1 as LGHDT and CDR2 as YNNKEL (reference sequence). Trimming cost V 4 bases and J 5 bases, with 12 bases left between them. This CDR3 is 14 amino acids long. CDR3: CASSRQRQRNTIYF. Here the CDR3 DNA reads TGTGCCAGCAGCCGCCAGAGACAGAGAAACACCATATATTTT.

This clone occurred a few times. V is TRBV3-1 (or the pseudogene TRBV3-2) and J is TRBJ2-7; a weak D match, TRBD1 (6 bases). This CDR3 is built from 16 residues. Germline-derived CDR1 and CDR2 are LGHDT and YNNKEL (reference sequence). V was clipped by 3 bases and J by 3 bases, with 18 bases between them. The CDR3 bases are TGTGCCAGCAGCCATAATCCGGGACAACGACTCTACGAGCAGTACTTC. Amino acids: CASSHNPGQRLYEQYF.

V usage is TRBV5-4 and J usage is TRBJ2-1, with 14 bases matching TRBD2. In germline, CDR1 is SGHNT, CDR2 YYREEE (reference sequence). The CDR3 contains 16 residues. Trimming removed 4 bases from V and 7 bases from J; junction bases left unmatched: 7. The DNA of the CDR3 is TGTGCCAGCAGCAGCTCCGGGACTAGCGGGAGTAATGAGCAGTTCTTC. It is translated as CASSSSGTSGSNEQFF.

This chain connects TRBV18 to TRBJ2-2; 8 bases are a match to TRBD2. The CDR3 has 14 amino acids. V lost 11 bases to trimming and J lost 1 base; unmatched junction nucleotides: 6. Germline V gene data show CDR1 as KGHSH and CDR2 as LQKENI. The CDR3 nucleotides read TGTGCCGCCACGGGGGGGAAGAACACCGGGGAGCTGTTTTTT. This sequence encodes CAATGGKNTGELFF.